This T cell receptor (beta chain) was sequenced for a study of blood T cell repertoires in COVID-19. Data came from immunoSEQ multiplex PCR; TCRdb stores just in-frame clones and leaves some out. The top ten hold about 0.95% of the sample, which has around 210,000 clones, roughly 80% seen once. The Seattle patients, enrolled during active infection, were followed longitudinally. The CDR3 has 13 residues. Between the trimmed V and J ends, which lost 3 bases and 3 bases, there was a span of 9 bases. Sequencing was performed on peripheral blood. This TCR came from a man aged 55 to 70 with COVID-19, enrolled during active disease. This chain uses TRBV12-3 or TRBV12-4 with TRBJ2-7; the D is unclear. CDR3 bases: TGTGCCAGCAGTTTTGGAGAACGCTACGAGCAGTACTTC. Protein product: CASSFGERYEQYF.